These 26 T cell receptor beta chains originate from one sample sequenced in a study of shared clonotypes between healthy human individuals (dated by TCRdb to about 2020). The library was built by means of the immunoSEQ multiplex PCR assay. What TCRdb holds here is the immuneACCESS table cut down to in-frame rearrangements. Part of the clones is not present; checked against another copy, under half of the missing clones reflect an unresolved V gene, and the others are unexplained. The sample records about 500,000 clones, about 74% of which are singletons. The leading ten clones occupy about 12% of the sample. Sequencing was done on a sample of PBMCs. The receptors stem from a woman between 40 and 55 years old in good health. Some clones in this sample may be carry-over from other donors' samples.

The CDR3 nucleotides read TGTGCCAGCAGACTCCCGGGTCAAATTACCCCACACAACAATGAGCAGTTCTTC. It translates to CASRLPGQITPHNNEQFF. The chain combines TRBV21-1 with TRBJ2-1; TRBD2 reflects the table's D call only, with no check against the DNA. TRBV21-1 is listed as a pseudogene. CDR3 length: 18 residues.

This clone was detected a few times. Only one base separates this from a far larger clonotype, so it likely reflects a read error. The chain combines TRBV18 with TRBJ1-4; D perhaps matches TRBD1 (6 bases). The CDR3 is 14 residues long. Looked up from germline, CDR1 is KGHSH and CDR2 is LQKENI. The CDR3 protein is CVSSPRGGDEKLFF. Here the CDR3 DNA reads TGTGTCAGCTCACCACGAGGGGGGGACGAAAAACTGTTTTTT.

The gene calls are TRBV9 and TRBJ2-2, with D perhaps matching TRBD2 (6 bases). Germline V gives CDR1 SGDLS, CDR2 YYNGEE. V dropped 3 bases and J dropped 0 bases, with 15 bases sitting between them. This CDR3 region has 17 residues. The CDR3 DNA sequence: TGTGCCAGCAGCGCCTCGGGACTCCTCTCGAACACCGGGGAGCTGTTTTTT. Its protein product is CASSASGLLSNTGELFF.

On this clone: One base separates it from a far larger clone, so it is likely a read error. The chain is built from TRBV5-4 and TRBJ1-1, with TRBD1 matching 7 bases. Germline V CDR1 and CDR2: SGHNT, YYREEE (reference sequence). This CDR3 contains 13 residues. CDR3 nucleotides: TGTGCCAGCAGTGTGGACAGGAACACTGAAGCTCTCTTT. It translates to CASSVDRNTEALF. The whole variable domain, remainder taken from reference TRBV5-4 and TRBJ1-1, is ETGVTQSPTHLIKTRGQQVTLRCSSQSGHNTVSWYQQALGQGPQFIFQYYREEENGRGNFPPRFSGLQFPNYSSELNVNALELDDSALYLCASSVDRNTEALFGQGTRLTVV.

The chain combines TRBV19 with TRBJ1-5; tentative D call: TRBD1 (6 bases). V was clipped by 5 bases and J by 2 bases, with 10 bases between them. This CDR3 region has 14 residues. The germline gives CDR1 LNHDA, CDR2 SQIVND (reference sequence). Here the CDR3 DNA reads TGTGCCAGTAGTTACAGGGATGGCAATCAGCCCCAGCATTTT. Protein sequence: CASSYRDGNQPQHF.

This clone has only one observation. V and J are TRBV28 and TRBJ1-2, with unresolved D. This CDR3 is 16 amino acids long. V lost 3 bases and J 2 bases, leaving 16 bases between the germline ends. Germline CDR1 is MDHEN and CDR2 is SYDVKM. The CDR3 region is CASSLWAQRLNYGYTF. Written as DNA, the CDR3 is TGTGCCAGCAGTTTGTGGGCACAGAGATTAAACTATGGCTACACCTTC.

The gene calls are TRBV5-1 and TRBJ1-1; 7 bases are shared with TRBD1. Germline trimming cut 7 bases from V and 0 bases from J; bases unmatched to any gene: 6. This CDR3 comprises 14 residues. Germline loops: CDR1 SGHRS, CDR2 YFSETQ. CDR3 sequence (DNA): TGCGCCAGCGGATCCGGGACAGTGAACACTGAAGCTTTCTTT. It is translated as CASGSGTVNTEAFF.

The genes are TRBV6-4 and TRBJ2-1; D not resolved. V dropped 2 bases and J dropped 10 bases, with 9 bases sitting between them. The germline gives CDR1 MRHNA, CDR2 SNTAGT. This CDR3 comprises 12 residues. CDR3 sequence (DNA): TGTGCCAGCAGTGACGGGGAAAGGGAGCAGTTCTTC. Protein sequence: CASSDGEREQFF.

V and J are TRBV7-3 and TRBJ2-3; 7 nucleotides agree with TRBD2. The length of the CDR3 is 16 residues. The ends lost 5 bases at V and 3 bases at J; junction bases unmatched: 11. CDR1 and CDR2 from the germline V gene are SGHTA and FQGTGA. CDR3 in amino acids: CASSREGALATDTQYF. The CDR3 nucleotides read TGTGCCAGCAGCCGCGAGGGAGCACTAGCGACAGATACGCAGTATTTT.

This sequence joins TRBV4-2 and TRBJ2-2, with TRBD2 matching over 10 bases. The CDR3 is made up of 17 amino acids. In germline, CDR1 is LGHNA, CDR2 YNFKEQ. After removal of 4 bases from V and 7 bases from J, the junction contained 12 bases not matched to a gene. DNA of the CDR3: TGTGCCAGCAGCCGGGGCCCAGCGGGAGGGAATGGCGGGGAGCTGTTTTTT. Encoded protein: CASSRGPAGGNGGELFF.

Ten or more counts support this clone. The genes are TRBV19 and TRBJ2-3; either TRBD1 or TRBD2 may fit D (6 bases each). CDR3 size: 12 residues. Germline-derived CDR1 and CDR2 are LNHDA and SQIVND (reference sequence). Trimming removed 6 bases at V and 8 bases at J, with 12 bases between. The CDR3 region has the DNA TGTGCCAGTAGGGGGGGCGGAGGTACGCAGTATTTT. It is translated as CASRGGGGTQYF.

This clone came up a few times. The chain couples TRBV6-1 to TRBJ2-3; D might be TRBD2 (6 bases). Trimming stripped 1 base from V and 5 bases from J, with 13 bases between. CDR1 and CDR2 (germline): MNHNS, SASEGT. CDR3 length equals 15 residues. In DNA form, the CDR3 reads TGTGCCAGCAGTGAAGGGGACTTTGGCGGAGATACGCAGTATTTT. This encodes CASSEGDFGGDTQYF.

This clone was counted at least ten times. The sample has other DNA sequences that encode this CDR3 too. V is TRBV7-9 and J is TRBJ1-3; D call uncertain. The CDR3 has 16 amino acids. V dropped 3 bases and J dropped 1 base, with 13 bases sitting between them. Per germline, CDR1 SEHNR and CDR2 FQNEAQ (reference sequence). CDR3 in DNA: TGTGCCAGCAGCTTCGGTTCAATTCCATCTGGAAACACCATATATTTT. Its protein product is CASSFGSIPSGNTIYF.

This clone has just a few counts. The chain joins TRBV27 to TRBJ2-1, with TRBD2 matching over 7 bases. The length of the CDR3 is 13 residues. Trimming cost V 2 bases and J 12 bases; bases outside gene matches: 7. CDR1 is MNHEY, CDR2 SMNVEV, per germline (reference sequence). CDR3 DNA sequence: TGTGCCAGCAGTTTAAGCGGGGACTTTTTGCAGTTCTTC. The encoded protein is CASSLSGDFLQFF.

The chain carries TRBV28 and TRBJ2-4; no definite D call. V lost 7 bases and J lost 0, with 16 bases in between. The CDR3 has 16 amino acids. Per germline, CDR1 MDHEN and CDR2 SYDVKM. The CDR3 loop reads CASKTNREIAKNIQYF. DNA of the CDR3: TGTGCCAGCAAAACGAACAGAGAAATAGCCAAAAACATTCAGTACTTC.

This chain joins TRBV6-5 and TRBJ2-7, with 8 bases fitting TRBD2. V was clipped by 2 bases and J by 3 bases; unmatched bases: 6. Germline loops: CDR1 MNHEY, CDR2 SVGAGI. The CDR3 extends over 15 amino acids. CDR3 bases: TGTGCCAGCAGTTACGGGAGCGGGAGCCTCTACGAGCAGTACTTC. This gives the protein CASSYGSGSLYEQYF.

The rearrangement links TRBV6-1 to TRBJ1-2; 8 bases are shared with TRBD1. Trimming at V came to 7 bases and at J to 7 bases, leaving 11 bases not matched to a gene. The germline V gene encodes CDR1 MNHNS and CDR2 SASEGT. The CDR3 consists of 14 residues. The CDR3 loop reads CASIQTGQGPGYTF. CDR3 nucleotides: TGTGCCAGCATCCAAACAGGACAGGGTCCTGGCTACACCTTC.

The rearrangement uses TRBV19 and TRBJ1-2; no clear D gene. CDR3 size: 13 residues. From germline, CDR1 is LNHDA and CDR2 SQIVND (reference sequence). V was shortened by 6 bases and J by 8 bases, with 16 bases between the two germline ends. The CDR3 region is CASSPGLRRGYTF. The CDR3 DNA is TGTGCCAGTAGCCCCGGTCTTCGGAGGGGCTACACCTTC.

V gene TRBV11-1 combines with J gene TRBJ1-2; maybe TRBD1 (5 bases). CDR1 is SGHAT and CDR2 is FQDESV in the germline V gene (reference sequence). V lost 5 bases and J 0 bases, leaving 10 bases between the germline ends. The CDR3 is 14 residues long. The CDR3 bases are TGTGCCAGCAGCAAGACAGAGACTAACTATGGCTACACCTTC. Its translation: CASSKTETNYGYTF.

This chain connects TRBV7-6 to TRBJ1-1, with 8 bases lining up with TRBD1. CDR3 length equals 14 residues. Germline-derived CDR1 and CDR2 are SGHVS and FNYEAQ. The junction had 4 bases not matched to a gene; V was cut back by 2 bases and J by 5 bases. The CDR3 coding sequence is TGTGCCAGCAGCTTAAGACAGGGGAATACTGAAGCTTTCTTT. Its translation is CASSLRQGNTEAFF.

The chain employs TRBV29-1 and TRBJ2-1; 7 nucleotides line up with TRBD1. The CDR3 loop spans 14 amino acids. Per the germline V gene, CDR1 is SQVTM and CDR2 is ANQGSEA. The V and J ends lost 6 bases and 1 base, in that order; junction bases with no gene match: 6. CDR3 residues: CSVPTGISYNEQFF. The CDR3 coding sequence is TGCAGCGTCCCGACAGGGATATCCTACAATGAGCAGTTCTTC.

The J gene is TRBJ2-5, the V gene TRBV7-2; 7 bases are a match to TRBD2. CDR1 and CDR2 from the germline V gene are SGHTA and FQGNSA. V shed 3 bases and J 5 bases; nucleotides not matched to a gene: 6. The CDR3 spans 14 residues. The chain's CDR3 is CASSLGRETETQYF. As DNA, the CDR3 is TGTGCCAGCAGCTTGGGGCGGGAGACGGAGACCCAGTACTTC.

This chain links TRBV11-1 with TRBJ2-1; no clear D gene. The CDR3 has 14 residues. The germline V gene has CDR1 SGHAT and CDR2 FQDESV (reference sequence). Trimming took 1 base from V and 9 from J, leaving 13 bases between them. The CDR3 sequence: CASSLGHQTGEQFF. The DNA for the CDR3 is TGTGCCAGCAGCTTAGGACACCAAACTGGTGAGCAGTTCTTC.

The V gene is TRBV28, the J gene TRBJ2-5; no definite D call. V lost 10 bases and J lost 1, with 22 bases in between. Per germline, CDR1 MDHEN and CDR2 SYDVKM. The CDR3 spans 16 residues. Written as DNA, the CDR3 is TGTGCCACCCTCCCCCCGCCCGAGCTCCTCCAAGAGACCCAGTACTTC. Translated, it gives CATLPPPELLQETQYF.

The J gene is TRBJ2-3, the V gene TRBV7-2; weak D call: TRBD2 (5 bases). CDR3 length equals 13 residues. The germline V gene has CDR1 SGHTA and CDR2 FQGNSA. V dropped 1 base and J dropped 7 bases, with 9 bases sitting between them. The CDR3 nucleotides read TGTGCCAGCAGCTTAGAAGCGGCAAATACGCAGTATTTT. Translation: CASSLEAANTQYF.

In regard to this clone: The junction differs from germline at one of its ends, possibly a read error. The chain uses TRBV28 and TRBJ2-1; unclear D gene. This CDR3 spans 13 amino acids. Germline values: CDR1 MDHEN, CDR2 SYDVKM. CDR3 coding DNA: TGTGCCGGCAGGCAGTACCTTTACAATGAGCAGTTCTTC. Translated, it gives CAGRQYLYNEQFF.